The 7 T cell receptor beta chains below come from one sample, sequenced in a study of cytomegalovirus exposure and HLA in healthy donors. 13 Jbeta primers and 60 Vbeta primers were used for the PCR. TCRdb keeps only in-frame clones here, not all; method: immunoSEQ multiplex PCR. The data hold approximately 120,000 clones, with around 78% observed a single time. Sequences were obtained from PBMCs. These receptors were obtained from a man aged 40-49 years in good health and CMV-seronegative.

This chain links TRBV7-2 with TRBJ2-5; TRBD2 agrees at 7 bases. With 3 bases clipped from V and 5 bases from J, the junction kept 3 bases outside the gene matches. There are 13 residues in the CDR3. Germline assignment: CDR1 SGHTA and CDR2 FQGNSA. The CDR3 spells CASSFSGRETQYF. DNA for the CDR3: TGTGCCAGCAGCTTCTCCGGGAGGGAGACCCAGTACTTC.

This clone has a handful of counts. This chain connects TRBV28 to TRBJ1-2; the D is unclear. The CDR3 covers 14 residues. Germline lookup yields CDR1 MDHEN and CDR2 SYDVKM. V lost 2 bases, J lost 1 base, and 8 bases lay in between. CDR3 protein: CASSLIRYNYGYTF. CDR3 in DNA: TGTGCCAGCAGTTTAATACGGTATAACTATGGCTACACCTTC.

This clone was found a few times. The chain joins TRBV6-6 to TRBJ1-1; unclear D gene. Germline assignment: CDR1 MNHNY and CDR2 SVGAGI (reference sequence). V gave up 2 bases and J gave up 7 bases, with 8 bases separating them. The CDR3 spans 12 residues. As DNA, the CDR3 is TGTGCCAGCAGTTACCTGCAGGATGAAGCTTTCTTT. Residues: CASSYLQDEAFF.

V and J are TRBV29-1 and TRBJ1-3; D may be TRBD1 (5 bases). CDR3 length equals 15 residues. CDR1 and CDR2 from the germline V gene are SQVTM and ANQGSEA. The V end was cut by 7 bases, the J end by 1 base, with 17 bases between. The CDR3 loop reads CSAGQGPPSGNTIYF. As DNA, the CDR3 is TGCAGCGCTGGCCAGGGCCCCCCATCTGGAAACACCATATATTTT.

The J gene is TRBJ1-2, the V gene TRBV18; D gene uncertain. This CDR3 has 12 amino acids. The germline CDR1 and CDR2 sequences are KGHSH and LQKENI. V was cut by 5 bases and J by 10 bases, with 14 bases left in between. The CDR3 nucleotides read TGTGCCAGCTCAGGGCCTTTCTTACTCTACACCTTC. This gives the protein CASSGPFLLYTF.

The chain combines TRBV4-3 with TRBJ1-2; 7 bases match TRBD1. The CDR3 totals 15 residues. The V gene end was trimmed by 1 base and the J gene end by 5 bases; junction bases not matched to a gene: 7. CDR1 LGHNA and CDR2 YSLEER come from the germline V gene. CDR3 bases: TGCGCCAGCAGCCAAGTCGGACAGGTGATATATGGCTACACCTTC. Residues: CASSQVGQVIYGYTF.

The V and J genes are TRBV29-1 and TRBJ1-2; a weak D match, TRBD1 (5 bases). The CDR3 is 16 amino acids. Per the germline V gene, CDR1 is SQVTM and CDR2 is ANQGSEA. V was shortened by 7 bases and J by 7 bases, with 28 bases between the two germline ends. The CDR3 DNA reads TGCAGCGCCCCGGGGGGAGGATCCCCTCTCGACAGTGGCTACACCTTC. Amino acid sequence: CSAPGGGSPLDSGYTF.